This paragraph reports one T cell receptor (beta chain). This sample was taken from a study of blood T cell repertoires in COVID-19. About the study: COVID-19 samples, acute and convalescent, were from the United States, Italy and Spain. T cells, B-cell-depleted T cells, or PBMCs provided the cDNA or gDNA that served as material.

Original processing methods: Amplifying reference gene primers gave estimates of nucleated cell counts. The repertoire was sequenced with immunoSEQ multiplex PCR; TCRdb's copy has only in-frame clones and lacks some. V, J and clone size derive from that table, while D and trimming were established from the DNA sequence. In the table there are 350,000 or so clones, around 90% of which are singletons. The germline V gene has CDR1 KGHSH and CDR2 LQKENI. Trimming took off 3 bases at V and 4 bases at J, with 7 bases between the two ends. CDR3 length equals 13 residues. This TCR was sampled from a young man with active or convalescent COVID-19. Sequencing was carried out using peripheral blood. The V and J genes are TRBV18 and TRBJ2-1; unclear D gene. In nucleotides, the CDR3 is TGTGCCAGCTCACCGACGGAGTACAATGAGCAGTTCTTC. Translating gives CASSPTEYNEQFF.